This is a list of T cell receptor beta chains from one sample in a study of beta chain features in type 1 diabetes. Some clones are missing from TCRdb's copy, which holds only in-frame ones; the method was immunoSEQ multiplex PCR. The table has approximately 300,000 clones, 9.5% to 12% seen once. Sequenced: naive CD4+ T cells from blood. The receptors stem from a woman in her twenties or thirties in good health. The CDR3 runs from the conserved cysteine through the conserved F or W. The D gene is left open where the match is weak. Part of the rows lack a size; the others show once, few, many or a class for expanded clones.

TRBJ2-7	TRBD2	NA	17	TRBV4-3	TGCGCCAGCAGCCTGGGACTAGCGGGAGGTGCCTCCTACGAGCAGTACTTC	CASSLGLAGGASYEQYF
TRBJ2-7	NA	NA	13	TRBV7-9	TGTGCCAGCAAACAGGGTGACCTAGTCGAGCAGTACTTC	CASKQGDLVEQYF
TRBJ2-3	TRBD2	few	13	TRBV7-3	TGTGCCAGCGGGGCGGGGGACACAGATACGCAGTATTTT	CASGAGDTDTQYF
TRBJ2-6	NA	NA	17	TRBV7-2	TGTGCCAGCAGCCTCCGTGGGGGGAGGACTGGGGCCAACGTCCTGACTTTC	CASSLRGGRTGANVLTF
TRBJ1-4	NA	few	16	TRBV5-1	TGCGCCAGCAGCAGGGGGACGGTTGCAACTAATGAAAAACTGTTTTTT	CASSRGTVATNEKLFF
TRBJ2-7	NA	once	12	TRBV30	TGTGCCTGGAGTCTCCTCTTGAACGAGCAGTACTTC	CAWSLLLNEQYF
TRBJ1-5	NA	NA	16	TRBV18	TGTGCCAGCTCACCATATCCAGACACGAGCAATCAGCCCCAGCATTTT	CASSPYPDTSNQPQHF
TRBJ2-1	TRBD2	few	16	TRBV30	TGTGCCTGGAGTAAAGGACTAGCGGGAGGGCCGGATGAGCAGTTCTTC	CAWSKGLAGGPDEQFF
TRBJ2-3	TRBD1	once	15	TRBV29-1	TGCAGCGGGAGAATTGGACAGGGGGCAACAGATACGCAGTATTTT	CSGRIGQGATDTQYF
TRBJ2-6	TRBD2	few	17	TRBV19	TGTGCCAGTAGTCCCGGGGGGGTAACGAGTGGGGCCAACGTCCTGACTTTC	CASSPGGVTSGANVLTF
TRBJ2-7	TRBD2	few	15	TRBV13	TGTGCCAGCAGCTTGGGACTAGGCGACTCCTACGAGCAGTACTTC	CASSLGLGDSYEQYF
TRBJ2-5	TRBD2	NA	13	TRBV28	TGTGCCAGCAACCGGGACTATAAAGAGACCCAGTACTTC	CASNRDYKETQYF
TRBJ1-2	TRBD1	few	15	TRBV4-3	TGCGCCAGCAGCCCGCAAAGGGGGCTTGGCTATGGCTACACCTTC	CASSPQRGLGYGYTF
TRBJ2-5	NA	few	13	TRBV19	TGTGCCAGTAGTATCGTCCCGGAAGAGACCCAGTACTTC	CASSIVPEETQYF
TRBJ2-1	NA	NA	15	TRBV5-1	TGCGCCAGCAGCTTAAGAGTGGTAGCTGAAAATGAGCAGTTCTTC	CASSLRVVAENEQFF
TRBJ2-7	NA	few	15	TRBV15	TGTGCCACCAGCAGAGATCGTCACAGGACCTACGAGCAGTACTTC	CATSRDRHRTYEQYF
TRBJ2-1	TRBD2	few	15	TRBV29-1	TGCAGCGTGGGGCGGTGGGCGGGAGGAAAGGGTGAGCAGTTCTTC	CSVGRWAGGKGEQFF
TRBJ1-1	NA	NA	12	TRBV30	TGTGCCTGGAGCGTCCAGGGCCTTCGGGCTTTCTTT	CAWSVQGLRAFF
TRBJ2-1	TRBD2	NA	17	TRBV10-3	TGTGCCACCGAACGGGATAGCGGGGCGATCCCCACCCATGAGCAGTTCTTC	CATERDSGAIPTHEQFF
TRBJ2-7	NA	NA	13	TRBV9	TGTGCCAGCAGCCCCCAGGCTTCCTACGAGCAGTACTTC	CASSPQASYEQYF
TRBJ1-5	TRBD1	NA	14	TRBV7-2	TGTGCCAGCAGCTTTTCTCCAGGGGGTCAGCCCCAGCATTTT	CASSFSPGGQPQHF
TRBJ2-1	TRBD2	NA	16	TRBV28	TGTGCCAGCAGTGCCTTTAGCGGGAGGGCCGGAGATGAGCAGTTCTTC	CASSAFSGRAGDEQFF
TRBJ1-1	NA	few	14	TRBV2	TGTGCCAGCAGTCTTACCGGGAGGACCACTGAAGCTTTCTTT	CASSLTGRTTEAFF
TRBJ1-1	TRBD1	few	13	TRBV5-6	TGTGCCAGCAGCCTGACAGGGGGCTTTTCAGCTTTCTTT	CASSLTGGFSAFF
TRBJ2-1	NA	NA	13	TRBV30	TGTGCCTGGAGTAGGGGACTGTACAATGAGCAGTTCTTC	CAWSRGLYNEQFF
TRBJ2-1	TRBD2	few	14	TRBV5-1	TGCGCCAGCAGGGTGGGACTAGCGGACAATGAGCAGTTCTTC	CASRVGLADNEQFF
TRBJ2-3	TRBD2	few	11	TRBV20-1	TGCAGTGCCCCGGTAGCGGGAAGGCAGTATTTT	CSAPVAGRQYF